This TCR beta chain was sequenced for a study of blood T cell repertoires in COVID-19. Produced via immunoSEQ multiplex PCR; TCRdb's table is partial and in-frame only. The sample includes 150,000 to 200,000 clones, roughly 82% of them seen just once. The ends were cut back, 6 bases at V and 8 bases at J, with 25 bases in the middle. The CDR3 spans 16 residues. Germline V gene lookup returns CDR1 MDHEN and CDR2 SYDVKM. V gene TRBV28 combines with J gene TRBJ1-2; D possibly corresponds to TRBD1 (6 bases). Sequencing was done on a sample of peripheral blood. The origin of this receptor is a woman in her forties with COVID-19, enrolled during active disease. The CDR3 loop is CASSSPTGSALRGYTF. In DNA form, the CDR3 reads TGTGCCAGCAGCTCTCCTACAGGGTCGGCTCTTAGGGGCTACACCTTC.